This T cell receptor beta chain was recovered during a study of beta chain features in type 1 diabetes. Since all of the isolated RNA was reverse transcribed, expressed TCRB transcripts were what got sequenced. Using immunoSEQ multiplex PCR, the repertoire was profiled, and TCRdb retains in-frame clones only, with some absent. The sample includes about 660,000 clones, 11% to 15% of them seen just once. General study findings and limits: Patients showed naive, central memory and Treg TCRB repertoires that appeared more similar than those of healthy donors. Sequencing used cDNA, and cells with high TCR expression could therefore be over-represented. Type 1 diabetes patients showed a moderate but significant shortening of TCRB CDR3s in all four CD4+ subsets.

This CDR3 contains 17 residues. Germline lookup yields CDR1 SGDLS and CDR2 YYNGEE. After removal of 3 bases from V and 3 bases from J, the junction contained 11 bases not matched to a gene. This clone has just a few counts. Antigen: not known. This clonotype originated in a man between 18 and 35 years old with type 1 diabetes. Sample: naive CD4+ T cells from blood. The rearrangement links TRBV9 to TRBJ2-7; 11 bases fit TRBD2. The CDR3 loop is CASSAHTSGGPLYEQYF. In nucleotides, the CDR3 is TGTGCCAGCAGCGCTCATACTAGCGGGGGCCCTCTCTACGAGCAGTACTTC.